The 2 T cell receptor beta chains listed next were all sequenced from one sample in a study of T-cell reconstitution after alpha-beta-depleted transplantation in children. Using unique molecular identifiers, the investigators prepared the TCRbeta library. TCRdb used MiXCR to reprocess the PCR reads, holding one entry per CDR3 protein. The sample consists of fewer than 550,000 distinct CDR3 sequences, approximately 10% of them appearing once. Sequenced here: PBMCs, mostly from graft donor cells, sampled 180 days after TCRalphabeta/CD19-depleted stem cell transplant. The receptors were sampled from a female patient between 2 and 15 years old who had a stem cell transplant for aplastic anemia, so the T cells may come from the graft donor.

There are a few counts of this clonotype. The chain joins TRBV6-2 or TRBV6-3 to TRBJ1-5, with TRBD1 as a possible D gene (5 bases). V dropped 5 bases and J dropped 1 base, with 15 bases sitting between them. The CDR3 consists of 16 residues. Germline values: CDR1 MNHEY, CDR2 SVGEGT. CDR3 loop: CASSQRAGASNQPQHF. The CDR3 nucleotides read TGTGCCAGCAGTCAGCGAGCTGGGGCAAGCAATCAGCCCCAGCATTTT.

This clonotype was seen ten or more times. The V gene is TRBV18, the J gene TRBJ2-7, with D possibly being TRBD2 (6 bases). There are 14 residues in the CDR3. Looked up from germline, CDR1 is KGHSH and CDR2 is LQKENI. Trimming cost V 3 bases and J 4 bases, with 13 bases left between them. This CDR3 reads CASSPQREEYEQYF. CDR3 sequence (DNA): TGTGCCAGCTCACCTCAGAGGGAGGAATACGAGCAGTACTTC.